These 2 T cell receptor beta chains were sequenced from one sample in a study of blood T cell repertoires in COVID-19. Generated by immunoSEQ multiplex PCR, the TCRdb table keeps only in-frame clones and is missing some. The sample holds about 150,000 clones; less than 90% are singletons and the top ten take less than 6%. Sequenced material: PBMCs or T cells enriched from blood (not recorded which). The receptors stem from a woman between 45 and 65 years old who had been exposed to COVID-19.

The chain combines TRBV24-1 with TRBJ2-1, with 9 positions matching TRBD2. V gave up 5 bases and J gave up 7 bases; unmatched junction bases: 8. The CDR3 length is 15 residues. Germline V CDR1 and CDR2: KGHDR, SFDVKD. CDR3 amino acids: CATSVAGGPGNEQFF. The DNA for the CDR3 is TGTGCCACCAGTGTTGCGGGAGGGCCAGGGAATGAGCAGTTCTTC.

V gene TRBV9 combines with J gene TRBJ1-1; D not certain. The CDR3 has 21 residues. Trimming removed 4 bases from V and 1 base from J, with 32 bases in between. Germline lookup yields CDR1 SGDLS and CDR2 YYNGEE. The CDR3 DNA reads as TGTGCCAGCAGCTCCCAGATTAGCGGGTGGTTGTTGGAGGAGACGAACACTGAAGCTTTCTTT. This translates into CASSSQISGWLLEETNTEAFF.